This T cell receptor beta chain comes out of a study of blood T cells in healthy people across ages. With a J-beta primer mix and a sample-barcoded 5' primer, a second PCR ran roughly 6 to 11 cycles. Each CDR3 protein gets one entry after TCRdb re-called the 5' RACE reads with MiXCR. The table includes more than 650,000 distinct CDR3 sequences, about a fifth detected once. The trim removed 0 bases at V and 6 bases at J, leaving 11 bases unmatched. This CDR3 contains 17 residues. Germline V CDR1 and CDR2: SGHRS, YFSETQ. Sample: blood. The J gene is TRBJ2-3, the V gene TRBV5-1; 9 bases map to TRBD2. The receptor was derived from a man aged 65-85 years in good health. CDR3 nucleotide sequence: TGCGCCAGCAGCTTGGACCGGGGACTAGCAATTTTGGATACGCAGTATTTT. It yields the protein CASSLDRGLAILDTQYF. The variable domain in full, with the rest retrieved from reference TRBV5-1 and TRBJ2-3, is KAGVTQTPRYLIKTRGQQVTLSCSPISGHRSVSWYQQTPGQGLQFLFEYFSETQRNKGNFPGRFSGRQFSNSRSEMNVSTLELGDSALYLCASSLDRGLAILDTQYFGPGTRLTVL.